Listed here are 28 T cell receptor beta chains from one sample, sequenced in a study of beta chain features in type 1 diabetes (dated by TCRdb to the late 2010s). Library preparation used the immunoSEQ multiplex PCR assay. The entire amount of isolated RNA was reverse transcribed using the High Capacity cDNA Reverse Transcription Kit, so the sequenced TCRB transcripts were expressed ones. Here the immuneACCESS table is served through TCRdb, limited to in-frame sequences with V and J called. Missing clones are a known gap in these copies; in checked studies unresolved V genes cover under half, and the rest lacks a known reason. This sample lists about 40,000 clones; 50% were detected once. The top ten clones comprise 0.2% to 0.3% of the sample. The sample taken for sequencing was stem cell memory CD4+ T cells from blood. This sample's cell subset or site label indicates: stem cell-like memory CD4+ T cells. These TCRs come from a woman younger than 45 in good health.

The gene calls are TRBV5-1 and TRBJ2-1, with 16 bases lining up with TRBD2. In germline, CDR1 is SGHRS, CDR2 YFSETQ. This CDR3 has 17 amino acids. The trim removed 4 bases at V and 4 bases at J, leaving 5 bases unmatched. CDR3 nucleotides: TGCGCCAGCAGCACCGGGACTAGCGGGAGGGATTACAATGAGCAGTTCTTC. Protein sequence: CASSTGTSGRDYNEQFF.

This clone was observed a handful of times. The chain links TRBV19 to TRBJ1-5, with 7 bases that match TRBD1. The J segment lost 6 bases and the V segment lost 4 bases, leaving 12 bases of the junction unmatched. Germline CDR1 reads LNHDA; CDR2 reads SQIVND (reference sequence). The CDR3 contains 16 residues. In DNA, the CDR3 is TGTGCCAGTAGTACCCCTCTCGGACAGGCTAGTCAGCCCCAGCATTTT. The encoded protein is CASSTPLGQASQPQHF.

Only one count was recorded for this clone. The chain carries TRBV29-1 and TRBJ2-2; a weak D match, TRBD1 (5 bases). V shed 7 bases and J shed 1 base, with 13 bases lying between them. Germline values: CDR1 SQVTM, CDR2 ANQGSEA. This CDR3 contains 14 residues. CDR3 amino acids: CSARTGQNTGELFF. The CDR3 region has the DNA TGCAGCGCTAGAACCGGACAGAACACCGGGGAGCTGTTTTTT.

The chain has TRBV13 and TRBJ2-7, with a tentative D call TRBD2 (5 bases). Germline lookup yields CDR1 PRHDT and CDR2 FYEKMQ (reference sequence). With 4 bases removed from V and 2 bases from J, the gap between germline ends came to 12 bases. The CDR3 loop spans 14 amino acids. The chain's CDR3 is CASSSPERTYEQYF. CDR3 bases: TGTGCCAGCAGCTCCCCGGAGCGGACCTACGAGCAGTACTTC.

CDR3 loop: CASSYAYRGTSEKLFF. The CDR3 DNA is TGTGCCAGCAGTTACGCCTACAGGGGAACATCTGAAAAACTGTTTTTT. The genes are TRBV6-5 and TRBJ1-4, with 7 bases fitting TRBD1. This CDR3 has 16 residues. V was pared by 2 bases and J by 7 bases, with 10 bases of the junction left unmatched. CDR1 and CDR2 (germline): MNHEY, SVGAGI.

This clone was recorded a few times. The chain couples TRBV30 to TRBJ2-1; 10 nucleotides line up with TRBD2. Germline lookup yields CDR1 GTSNPN and CDR2 SVGIG (reference sequence). CDR3 size: 13 residues. Unmatched junction bases numbered 7, after V lost 5 bases and J lost 9 bases. The CDR3 DNA sequence: TGTGCCTGGGGTCTAGCGGGAGAGAGTGAGCAGTTCTTC. It translates to CAWGLAGESEQFF.

The rearrangement links TRBV5-4 to TRBJ1-1, with TRBD1 matching 9 bases. The CDR3 contains 13 residues. The germline gives CDR1 SGHNT, CDR2 YYREEE (reference sequence). Losses at the gene ends were 5 bases for V and 3 bases for J; bases not matched to a gene: 2. This CDR3 is CASRRQGDTEAFF. CDR3 DNA sequence: TGTGCCAGCAGGAGACAGGGGGACACTGAAGCTTTCTTT.

The chain links TRBV19 to TRBJ1-1; D call uncertain. V was shortened by 6 bases and J by 10 bases, with 12 bases between the two germline ends. CDR3 size: 11 residues. Germline CDR1 LNHDA, CDR2 SQIVND (reference sequence). This CDR3 is CASRQVGRAFF. The CDR3, as DNA: TGTGCCAGTAGGCAAGTGGGGAGAGCTTTCTTT.

The V gene is TRBV6-6, the J gene TRBJ2-7, with a possible D match to TRBD1 (6 bases). Germline CDR1 and CDR2: MNHNY and SVGAGI (reference sequence). This CDR3 has 15 amino acids. The V gene lost 2 bases and the J gene lost 0 bases, with 11 bases spanning the gap. The CDR3 DNA reads as TGTGCCAGCAGTTACGTCGACAGGCTCTCCTACGAGCAGTACTTC. Residues: CASSYVDRLSYEQYF.

The table lists this clone with a few counts. The chain couples TRBV2 to TRBJ2-1; possibly TRBD1 for D (6 bases). CDR1 and CDR2 from the germline V gene are SNHLY and FYNNEI. V was shortened by 7 bases and J by 8 bases, with 12 bases between the two germline ends. This CDR3 has 12 residues. The CDR3 loop reads CASKQGGDEQFF. CDR3 nucleotides: TGTGCCAGCAAACAGGGTGGGGATGAGCAGTTCTTC.

The V and J genes are TRBV7-2 and TRBJ2-2; D ambiguous. With 4 bases removed from V and 3 bases from J, the gap between germline ends came to 9 bases. Germline assignment: CDR1 SGHTA and CDR2 FQGNSA. The CDR3 sequence is 14 residues long. CDR3 in amino acids: CASSSEYYTGELFF. The CDR3 nucleotides are TGTGCCAGCAGCTCCGAATACTACACCGGGGAGCTGTTTTTT.

This chain links TRBV20-1 with TRBJ2-1; tentatively, D is TRBD2 (5 bases). Germline V CDR1 and CDR2: DFQATT, SNEGSKA (reference sequence). The ends were cut back, 7 bases at V and 5 bases at J, with 9 bases in the middle. CDR3 length: 11 amino acids. The CDR3 sequence is CSGAGNNEQFF. The CDR3 coding sequence is TGCAGTGGTGCGGGTAACAATGAGCAGTTCTTC.

In its sample, this clone was seen a few times. This chain uses TRBV25-1 with TRBJ1-1; D remains unclear. The CDR3 runs to 14 residues. The germline V gene encodes CDR1 MGHDK and CDR2 SYGVNS. V lost 4 bases and J lost 4, with 13 bases in between. CDR3 DNA: TGTGCCAGCAGTGCCATTCAACGGGGCACTGAAGCTTTCTTT. Its protein product is CASSAIQRGTEAFF.

This chain links TRBV7-3 with TRBJ2-1, with 10 bases aligning to TRBD2. V gave up 4 bases and J gave up 9 bases; unmatched junction bases: 12. CDR3 size: 16 residues. Per germline, CDR1 SGHTA and CDR2 FQGTGA. The CDR3, as DNA: TGTGCCAGCAGCTATTCCGCGGGACTAGCGTTTGGTGAGCAGTTCTTC. Translated, it gives CASSYSAGLAFGEQFF.

V usage is TRBV6-4 and J usage is TRBJ1-2; 10 bases line up with TRBD1. The CDR3 sequence is 13 residues long. Trimming cost V 8 bases and J 7 bases; bases outside gene matches: 7. Germline CDR1 and CDR2: MRHNA and SNTAGT. This CDR3 reads CASDRDRGRGYTF. In nucleotides, the CDR3 is TGTGCCAGCGACCGGGACAGGGGACGTGGCTACACCTTC.

The chain links TRBV18 to TRBJ1-4; D gene unclear. Trimming took 4 bases from V and 5 from J, leaving 8 bases between them. Germline values: CDR1 KGHSH, CDR2 LQKENI. The CDR3 extends over 13 amino acids. The DNA of the CDR3 is TGTGCCAGCTCACGCGGGTACAATGAAAAACTGTTTTTT. As protein: CASSRGYNEKLFF.

The chain links TRBV30 to TRBJ2-7; perhaps TRBD2 as D (5 bases). Germline V lookup: CDR1 GTSNPN, CDR2 SVGIG (reference sequence). The CDR3 contains 13 residues. Trimming removed 5 bases at V and 0 bases at J, with 11 bases between. CDR3 loop: CAWDSTSSYEQYF. CDR3 DNA: TGTGCCTGGGATAGTACTAGCTCCTACGAGCAGTACTTC.

This chain links TRBV30 with TRBJ1-6, with 8 bases aligning to TRBD1. The CDR3 extends over 15 amino acids. J gave up 8 bases and V 3 bases, and 9 bases lay outside the gene matches. Per the germline V gene, CDR1 is GTSNPN and CDR2 is SVGIG (reference sequence). CDR3 nucleotide sequence: TGTGCCTGGAGGGAGGACAGGGTGGTCGATTCACCCCTCCACTTT. Its translation is CAWREDRVVDSPLHF.

The genes are TRBV7-2 and TRBJ2-4, with TRBD2 identical over 7 bases. From germline, CDR1 is SGHTA and CDR2 FQGNSA. The junction had 7 bases not matched to a gene; V was cut back by 3 bases and J by 5 bases. CDR3 length equals 15 residues. For the CDR3, the DNA is TGTGCCAGCAGCTTGATGGTGGGAGGGGAAAACATTCAGTACTTC. This translates into CASSLMVGGENIQYF.

CDR3 sequence: CASSRTSGGGNTDTQYF. The CDR3 bases are TGTGCCAGCAGCCGAACGTCGGGGGGCGGGAACACAGATACGCAGTATTTT. This chain uses TRBV11-3 with TRBJ2-3, with D possibly matching TRBD2 (7 bases). The CDR3 spans 17 residues. Looked up from germline, CDR1 is SGHNT and CDR2 is YENEEA. V shed 5 bases and J shed 2 bases, with 20 bases lying between them.

V usage is TRBV28 and J usage is TRBJ2-3; D may be TRBD2 (5 bases). The ends were cut back, 5 bases at V and 0 bases at J, with 15 bases in the middle. This CDR3 is built from 16 residues. Germline V CDR1 and CDR2: MDHEN, SYDVKM. CDR3 sequence reads: CASSPPGVPSTDTQYF. In DNA form, the CDR3 reads TGTGCCAGCAGTCCCCCCGGGGTACCGAGCACAGATACGCAGTATTTT.

J is TRBJ2-1 and V is TRBV18; unclear D gene. V lost 0 bases and J lost 0, with 9 bases in between. The CDR3 spans 16 residues. Looked up from germline, CDR1 is KGHSH and CDR2 is LQKENI. CDR3 in amino acids: CASSPPIAYSYNEQFF. CDR3 in DNA: TGTGCCAGCTCACCACCGATAGCCTACTCCTACAATGAGCAGTTCTTC.

This chain connects TRBV19 to TRBJ2-7; TRBD1 might be the D (6 bases). The germline V gene encodes CDR1 LNHDA and CDR2 SQIVND (reference sequence). The CDR3 sequence is 14 residues long. V was trimmed by 2 bases and J by 2 bases, leaving 10 bases between them. The CDR3: CASSISQGTYEQYF. DNA for the CDR3: TGTGCCAGTAGTATAAGTCAGGGGACCTACGAGCAGTACTTC. Drawing the rest from reference TRBV19 and TRBJ2-7, the complete variable domain is DGGITQSPKYLFRKEGQNVTLSCEQNLNHDAMYWYRQDPGQGLRLIYYSQIVNDFQKGDIAEGYSVSREKKESFPLTVTSAQKNPTAFYLCASSISQGTYEQYFGPGTRLTVT.

The chain employs TRBV18 and TRBJ2-7; D is perhaps TRBD1 (5 bases). Deletions cut 5 bases from V and 0 bases from J, with 11 bases between. The germline gives CDR1 KGHSH, CDR2 LQKENI. CDR3 size: 14 residues. CDR3 loop: CASSARQSSYEQYF. As DNA, the CDR3 is TGTGCCAGCTCAGCCCGACAGAGCTCCTACGAGCAGTACTTC.

In DNA form, the CDR3 reads TGTGCCAGCAGCTCAGACATCCGCCCCTACGAGCAGTACTTC. Encoded protein: CASSSDIRPYEQYF. J is TRBJ2-7 and V is TRBV7-9; D remains ambiguous. Germline V gene data show CDR1 as SEHNR and CDR2 as FQNEAQ (reference sequence). Trimming left V 4 bases short and J 2 bases short, with 12 bases between. The CDR3 is 14 amino acids.

The chain uses TRBV14 and TRBJ2-2; perhaps TRBD1 as D (5 bases). V was clipped by 1 base and J by 0 bases, with 9 bases between them. This CDR3 is 16 amino acids long. The germline CDR1 and CDR2 sequences are SGHDN and FVKESK. This CDR3 is CASSQGQNTNTGELFF. The CDR3 nucleotides are TGTGCCAGCAGCCAAGGACAGAATACGAACACCGGGGAGCTGTTTTTT. The full variable domain, rest sourced from reference TRBV14 and TRBJ2-2, is EAGVTQFPSHSVIEKGQTVTLRCDPISGHDNLYWYRRVMGKEIKFLLHFVKESKQDESGMPNNRFLAERTGGTYSTLKVQPAELEDSGVYFCASSQGQNTNTGELFFGEGSRLTVL.

J is TRBJ2-3 and V is TRBV5-1, with TRBD2 matching over 10 bases. This CDR3 spans 18 amino acids. Germline-derived CDR1 and CDR2 are SGHRS and YFSETQ. V shed 3 bases and J 1 base; nucleotides not matched to a gene: 11. The CDR3 reads CASSYDPPLAGGTDTQYF. In DNA form, the CDR3 reads TGCGCCAGCAGCTATGACCCCCCCCTAGCGGGGGGCACAGATACGCAGTATTTT.

This clone was counted a few times. This rearrangement joins TRBV4-3 to TRBJ2-3; the match to TRBD2 covers 10 bases. The CDR3 totals 16 residues. V lost 4 bases and J lost 4; bases outside the gene matches: 8. Germline assignment: CDR1 LGHNA and CDR2 YSLEER. Here the CDR3 DNA reads TGCGCCAGCAGCCGCCTTCTAGCGGGAGTCGCAGATACGCAGTATTTT. It is translated as CASSRLLAGVADTQYF.